The entry below describes one T cell receptor (beta chain). Germline CDR1 KGHSH, CDR2 LQKENI. V was trimmed by 5 bases and J by 0 bases, leaving 5 bases between them. This CDR3 region has 12 residues. The protocol was immunoSEQ multiplex PCR, while the TCRdb copy is restricted to in-frame clones and leaves out a portion. The sample gives about 58,000 clones, roughly 84% of which show up once; around 0.5% is in the top ten. This entry is derived from a study of memory CD4+ T cells and cytomegalovirus serostatus. Study information: Donors were healthy Belgian adults, fewer than ten CMV seropositive and 20 to 25 seronegative.

The sort gate was single viable CD3+CD4+CD8-CD45RO+ cells for memory CD4+ T cells. CD4+ T cells were isolated by positive magnetic selection. The chain couples TRBV18 to TRBJ2-7; no definite D call. What was sequenced was memory CD4+ T cells from blood. The sequence came from an adult in good health and CMV-seronegative. Some clones in this sample may be carry-over from other donors' samples. The CDR3 protein is CASSSSSYEQYF. CDR3 sequence (DNA): TGTGCCAGCTCATCCAGCTCCTACGAGCAGTACTTC.